This TCR beta chain was retrieved from a study of T cells in Graves' hyperthyroidism and ophthalmopathy. Study observations and caveats: Expanded thyroid clonotypes (above 0.001) were mostly also found in blood. Ophthalmopathy was predicted by the model a median of approximately 6.6 months ahead of onset.

About this clonotype: What it binds is unknown. An end of the junction does not agree with germline; a read error may underlie this.

A lack of ophthalmopathy progression within 18 months defined stable Graves' hyperthyroidism. Hyperthyroidism was newly diagnosed in patients aged 18 to 65 (duration under 2 months). The source material, RNA transcripts, was used to amplify TCR beta CDR3 regions. The study used the HTBI primer set for a first-round RT-PCR of the TCR CDR3. TCRdb re-called the multiplex PCR reads with MiXCR, one entry per CDR3 protein. This table holds approximately 400,000 distinct CDR3 sequences, roughly 14% found once. This CDR3 is 17 amino acids long. Germline V gene lookup returns CDR1 MGHDK and CDR2 SYGVNS. The sequence was collected from a woman aged 60-70 years with Graves' hyperthyroidism. The V and J genes are TRBV25-1 and TRBJ1-3; the match to TRBD1 covers 9 bases. The sequenced sample was blood. The DNA of the CDR3 is TGTGCCAGTAGTGCGCAGGACAGGGGAGTCTCTGGAAACACCATATATTTT. Its protein product is CASSAQDRGVSGNTIYF. The full variable domain, completed using reference TRBV25-1 and TRBJ1-3, is EADIYQTPRYLVIGTGKKITLECSQTMGHDKMYWYQQDPGMELHLIHYSYGVNSTEKGDLSSESTVSRIRTEHFPLTLESARPSHTSQYLCASSAQDRGVSGNTIYFGEGSWLTVV.